This T cell receptor (beta chain) was recovered during a study of identical twins. CDR1 is MNHEY and CDR2 is SVGEGT in the germline V gene. The CDR3 runs 17 residues. After removal of 5 bases from V and 3 bases from J, the junction contained 14 bases not matched to a gene. Findings of the study overall: Out-of-frame sharing of TCR alpha in monozygotic twins was underestimated by models. Its conclusions, products of cross-sectional statistical analysis, did not come from following the same donors.

As concerns this clonotype: The antigen is not known.

From the 5' RACE reads, TCRdb called clonotypes with MiXCR, one entry per CDR3 protein. The repertoire holds 420,000 or so distinct CDR3 sequences, with around 20% as singletons. Sample: naive T cells sorted from blood. This sequence was found in a man aged 45-60 years in good health. The chain combines TRBV6-2 or TRBV6-3 with TRBJ2-5, with 8 nucleotides matching TRBD2. CDR3 region: CASSPRLAGTRKETQYF. CDR3 DNA: TGTGCCAGCAGTCCTCGTTTGGCCGGGACTAGAAAAGAGACCCAGTACTTC.